The 16 T cell receptor beta chains presented below share a single source sample, sequenced in a study of human T cells and chemical hapten exposure. One entry per CDR3 protein, called by TCRdb with MiXCR from the RACE reads. The data show nearly 80,000 distinct CDR3 sequences, about a tenth seen once. Regarding time point: patch test 1, 2 weeks after DPC sensitization. The treatment denotes: therapeutic diphenylcyclopropenone sensitization with weekly scalp DPC. Sequencing used whole blood, obtained in connection with sensitization to the hapten diphenylcyclopropenone (DPC). The receptors derive from a woman aged 45-65 years with alopecia areata. Some clones in this sample may be carry-over from other donors' samples.

The V and J genes are TRBV28 and TRBJ1-4, with D perhaps TRBD1 (5 bases). Germline V lookup: CDR1 MDHEN, CDR2 SYDVKM. Trimming removed 10 bases from V and 2 bases from J, with 11 bases in between. The CDR3 runs 13 residues. In nucleotides, the CDR3 is TGTGCCACCCGTGGGGGGACTAATGAAAAACTGTTTTTT. Translated: CATRGGTNEKLFF.

This clonotype was seen repeatedly, ten times or more. The V gene is TRBV3-1, the J gene TRBJ2-1, with D possibly TRBD2 on 5 matching bases. Germline loops: CDR1 LGHDT, CDR2 YNNKEL (reference sequence). The CDR3 extends over 18 amino acids. Trimming took off 0 bases at V and 0 bases at J, with 15 bases between the two ends. This CDR3 is CASSQEIPRTLSYNEQFF. CDR3 coding DNA: TGTGCCAGCAGCCAAGAAATCCCCCGGACTCTCTCCTACAATGAGCAGTTCTTC.

V and J are TRBV20-1 and TRBJ2-7; no definite D call. The germline CDR1 and CDR2 sequences are DFQATT and SNEGSKA (reference sequence). The CDR3 loop spans 16 amino acids. The germline V and J ends were trimmed by 0 bases and 3 bases, with 18 bases remaining between them. As DNA, the CDR3 is TGCAGTGCTAGAGAGGTCCATGGAGCCAGTTTCTACGAGCAGTACTTC. This gives the protein CSAREVHGASFYEQYF.

This clonotype was seen more than once but under ten times. This chain connects TRBV10-3 to TRBJ2-1; 9 bases are a match to TRBD1. J gave up 14 bases and V 5 bases, and 4 bases lay outside the gene matches. The CDR3 sequence is 11 residues long. The germline V gene has CDR1 ENHRY and CDR2 SYGVKD. CDR3 amino acids: CAISHRQGEFF. The CDR3 DNA is TGTGCCATCAGTCACCGACAGGGGGAGTTCTTC.

This clonotype was seen more than once but under ten times. The chain couples TRBV27 to TRBJ2-7; D might be TRBD2 (5 bases). This CDR3 region has 14 residues. Germline V gene lookup returns CDR1 MNHEY and CDR2 SMNVEV (reference sequence). V gave up 2 bases and J gave up 3 bases, with 11 bases separating them. The DNA of the CDR3 is TGTGCCAGCAGTTTAGAGGGATCCTACTACGAGCAGTACTTC. Amino acids: CASSLEGSYYEQYF.

In the case of this clonotype: An end of the junction does not agree with germline; a read error may underlie this. The chain uses TRBV20-1 and TRBJ2-1; D might be TRBD2 (5 bases). The CDR3 is made up of 15 amino acids. CDR1 is DFQATT, CDR2 SNEGSKA, per germline (reference sequence). The CDR3 bases are TGTAGTGCTAGACGATTTGACTACCCCTGGGATGAGCAGTTCTTC. Protein: CSARRFDYPWDEQFF.

There are a few counts of this clonotype. This chain uses TRBV6-5 with TRBJ2-7; 7 nucleotides line up with TRBD1. The CDR3 is 17 amino acids. The germline gives CDR1 MNHEY, CDR2 SVGAGI. The V gene end was trimmed by 0 bases and the J gene end by 5 bases; junction bases not matched to a gene: 13. The CDR3 loop reads CASSYSPTGLPGNEQYF. The CDR3 coding sequence is TGTGCCAGCAGTTACTCGCCGACAGGGCTGCCTGGGAACGAGCAGTACTTC.

The table lists this clonotype with many counts. The rearrangement uses TRBV28 and TRBJ2-7; a weak D match, TRBD2 (6 bases). V was shortened by 6 bases and J by 5 bases, with 11 bases between the two germline ends. This CDR3 spans 12 amino acids. CDR1 and CDR2 from the germline V gene are MDHEN and SYDVKM. The CDR3 sequence is CASSPLANEQYF. The CDR3 DNA reads as TGTGCCAGCAGCCCCCTAGCGAACGAGCAGTACTTC.

J is TRBJ2-7 and V is TRBV6-6, with D unresolved. The CDR3 runs 13 residues. Germline V gene data show CDR1 as MNHNY and CDR2 as SVGAGI (reference sequence). The V and J ends lost 4 bases and 6 bases respectively, with 13 bases between them. CDR3 amino acids: CASSFPGMGEQYF. In DNA, the CDR3 is TGTGCCAGCAGTTTTCCGGGTATGGGCGAGCAGTACTTC.

This clonotype was seen a few times. This rearrangement joins TRBV28 to TRBJ2-7; D is undetermined. V gave up 6 bases and J gave up 3 bases, with 24 bases separating them. Germline loops: CDR1 MDHEN, CDR2 SYDVKM. CDR3 length equals 17 residues. CDR3 sequence: CASSSYRPGPRNYEQYF. The CDR3 nucleotides are TGTGCCAGCAGCTCATACAGACCCGGCCCCCGTAACTACGAGCAGTACTTC.

This clonotype was seen at least ten times. The chain couples TRBV6-1 to TRBJ2-1; D may match TRBD1 or TRBD2 (6 bases each). In germline, CDR1 is MNHNS, CDR2 SASEGT. V shed 7 bases and J shed 8 bases, with 15 bases lying between them. The CDR3 consists of 13 residues. As DNA, the CDR3 is TGTGCCAGCACAGGCGGAGGGGGATATGAGCAGTTCTTC. Translation: CASTGGGGYEQFF.

In this sample, this clonotype turned up many times. V is TRBV12-3 or TRBV12-4 and J is TRBJ1-1, with 8 nucleotides matching TRBD1. V shed 3 bases, J shed 0 bases, and the junction held 3 bases outside the gene matches. The CDR3 runs to 15 residues. The CDR3 here is CASSLAGGMNTEAFF. CDR3 bases: TGTGCCAGCAGTTTGGCAGGGGGCATGAACACTGAAGCTTTCTTT.

This clonotype turned up a few times. The chain has TRBV12-3 or TRBV12-4 and TRBJ1-1, with TRBD1 matching 10 bases. The CDR3 length is 12 residues. Trimming at V came to 1 base and at J to 11 bases, leaving 1 base not matched to a gene. This CDR3 reads CASSLGQGAAFF. As DNA, the CDR3 is TGTGCCAGCAGTTTAGGACAGGGGGCCGCTTTCTTT.

This clonotype was found many times. The V gene is TRBV27, the J gene TRBJ1-2; D is perhaps TRBD1 (6 bases). The CDR3 has 13 residues. Germline V gene sequence: CDR1 MNHEY, CDR2 SMNVEV (reference sequence). Trimming shortened V by 5 bases and J by 4 bases, and 11 bases separated the two germline ends. CDR3 DNA sequence: TGTGCCAGCAGTCCGGGACACCTCTATGGCTACACCTTC. This translates into CASSPGHLYGYTF.

This clonotype was counted many times. The junction and the germline gene differ at one end; a read error may be behind it. The V call is TRBV7-7, the J call TRBJ2-6, with TRBD1 identical over 7 bases. This CDR3 region has 13 residues. CDR1 SSHAT and CDR2 FNYEAQ come from the germline V gene (reference sequence). CDR3 residues: CASSHLQGHVLTF. The CDR3 nucleotides read TGTGCTAGCAGCCACCTACAGGGGCACGTCCTGACTTTC.

This clonotype showed up just a few times. This chain uses TRBV6-5 with TRBJ1-4; D ambiguous. CDR1 MNHEY and CDR2 SVGAGI come from the germline V gene. The CDR3 extends over 14 amino acids. V dropped 7 bases and J dropped 0 bases, with 9 bases sitting between them. The chain's CDR3 is CASTGGATNEKLFF. In DNA, the CDR3 is TGTGCCAGCACTGGCGGGGCAACTAATGAAAAACTGTTTTTT.